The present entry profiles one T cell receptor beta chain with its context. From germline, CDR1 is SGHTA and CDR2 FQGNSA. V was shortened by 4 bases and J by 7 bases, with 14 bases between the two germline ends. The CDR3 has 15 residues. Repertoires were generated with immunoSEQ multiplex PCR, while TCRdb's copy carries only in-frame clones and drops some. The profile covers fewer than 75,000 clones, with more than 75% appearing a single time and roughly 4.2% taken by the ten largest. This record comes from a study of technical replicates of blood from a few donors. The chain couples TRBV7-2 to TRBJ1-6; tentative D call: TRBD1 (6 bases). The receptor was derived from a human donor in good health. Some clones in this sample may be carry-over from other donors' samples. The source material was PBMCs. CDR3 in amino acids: CASSSWTVANSPLHF. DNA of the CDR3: TGTGCCAGCAGCTCCTGGACAGTCGCCAATTCACCCCTCCACTTT.